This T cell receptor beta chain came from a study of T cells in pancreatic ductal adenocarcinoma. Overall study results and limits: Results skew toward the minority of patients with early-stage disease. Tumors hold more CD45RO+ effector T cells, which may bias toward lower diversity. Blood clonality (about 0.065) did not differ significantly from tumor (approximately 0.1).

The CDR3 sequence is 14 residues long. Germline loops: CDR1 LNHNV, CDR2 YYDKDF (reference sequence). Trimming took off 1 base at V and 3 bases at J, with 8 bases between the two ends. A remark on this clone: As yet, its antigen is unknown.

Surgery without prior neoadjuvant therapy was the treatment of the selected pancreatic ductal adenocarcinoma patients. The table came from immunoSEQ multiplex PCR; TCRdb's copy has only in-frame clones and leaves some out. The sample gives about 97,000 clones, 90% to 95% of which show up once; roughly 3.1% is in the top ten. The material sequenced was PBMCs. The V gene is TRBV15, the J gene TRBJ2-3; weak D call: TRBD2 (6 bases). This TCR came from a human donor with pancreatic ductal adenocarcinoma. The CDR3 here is CATSRGGITDTQYF. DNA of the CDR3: TGTGCCACCAGCAGAGGCGGGATTACAGATACGCAGTATTTT.